Included here is one TCR beta chain sequence, with context. The antigen is not known. Profiling relied on immunoSEQ multiplex PCR, and the TCRdb table lists in-frame clones only, not all of them. This sample yields 65,000 to 85,000 clones, of which 85% to 95% are seen a single time; about 2.2% belongs to the top ten. This entry comes from a study of lymphopenia after photon versus proton radiotherapy. Overall study findings and caveats: After the lymphocyte nadir, photon-treated repertoires showed oligoclonal expansion, especially of CD8+ Temra cells.

The CDR3 totals 17 residues. The junction had 9 bases not matched to a gene; V was cut back by 0 bases and J by 1 base. Looked up from germline, CDR1 is GTSNPN and CDR2 is SVGIG (reference sequence). The material was peripheral blood, obtained from a patient treated with photon-based radiotherapy. This chain connects TRBV30 to TRBJ2-5; the match to TRBD2 covers 9 bases. This TCR was sampled from a woman aged 40 to 50 with cholangiocarcinoma. CDR3: CAWSVRWMRGGQETQYF. The CDR3 DNA sequence: TGTGCCTGGAGTGTACGTTGGATGCGGGGGGGCCAAGAGACCCAGTACTTC. The full variable domain, completed using reference TRBV30 and TRBJ2-5, is SQTIHQWPATLVQPVGSPLSLECTVEGTSNPNLYWYRQAAGRGLQLLFYSVGIGQISSEVPQNLSASRPQDRQFILSSKKLLLSDSGFYLCAWSVRWMRGGQETQYFGPGTRLLVL.